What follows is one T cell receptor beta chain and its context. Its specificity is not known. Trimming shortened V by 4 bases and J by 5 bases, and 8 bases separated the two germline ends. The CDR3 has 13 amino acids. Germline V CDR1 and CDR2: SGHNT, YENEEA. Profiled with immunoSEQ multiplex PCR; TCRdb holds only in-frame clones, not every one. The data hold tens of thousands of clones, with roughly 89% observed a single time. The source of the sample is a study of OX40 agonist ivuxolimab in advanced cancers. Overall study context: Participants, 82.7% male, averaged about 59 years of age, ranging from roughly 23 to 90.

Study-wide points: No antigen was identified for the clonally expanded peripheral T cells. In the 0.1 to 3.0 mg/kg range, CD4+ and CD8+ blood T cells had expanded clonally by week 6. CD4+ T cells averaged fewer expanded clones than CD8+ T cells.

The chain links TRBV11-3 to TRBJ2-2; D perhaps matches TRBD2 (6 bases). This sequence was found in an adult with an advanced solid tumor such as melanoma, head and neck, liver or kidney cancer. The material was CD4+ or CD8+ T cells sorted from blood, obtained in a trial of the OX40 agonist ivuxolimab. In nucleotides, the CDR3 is TGTGCCAGCAGCTCCGGACTAACCGGGGAGCTGTTTTTT. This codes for CASSSGLTGELFF.